The source of this T cell receptor (beta chain) is a study of blood T cell repertoires in COVID-19. This CDR3 has 15 residues. V lost 3 bases to trimming and J lost 1 base, with 10 bases between them. CDR1 and CDR2 (germline): ENHRY, SYGVKD. In the study's own analysis: By means of reference gene primer amplification, nucleated cell counts were estimated. Profiling relied on immunoSEQ multiplex PCR, and the TCRdb table lists in-frame clones only, not all of them. V and J calls plus clone size are reproduced from that table; the DNA served to infer D and trimming. The sample lists more than 200,000 clones, approximately 81% occurring once.

This TCR came from a man between 60 and 75 years old with acute or convalescent COVID-19. This chain joins TRBV10-3 and TRBJ1-5; D not certain. Specimen: peripheral blood. The CDR3 loop is CAISDRGESNQPQHF. The CDR3 DNA is TGTGCCATCAGTGACCGGGGAGAAAGCAATCAGCCCCAGCATTTT.